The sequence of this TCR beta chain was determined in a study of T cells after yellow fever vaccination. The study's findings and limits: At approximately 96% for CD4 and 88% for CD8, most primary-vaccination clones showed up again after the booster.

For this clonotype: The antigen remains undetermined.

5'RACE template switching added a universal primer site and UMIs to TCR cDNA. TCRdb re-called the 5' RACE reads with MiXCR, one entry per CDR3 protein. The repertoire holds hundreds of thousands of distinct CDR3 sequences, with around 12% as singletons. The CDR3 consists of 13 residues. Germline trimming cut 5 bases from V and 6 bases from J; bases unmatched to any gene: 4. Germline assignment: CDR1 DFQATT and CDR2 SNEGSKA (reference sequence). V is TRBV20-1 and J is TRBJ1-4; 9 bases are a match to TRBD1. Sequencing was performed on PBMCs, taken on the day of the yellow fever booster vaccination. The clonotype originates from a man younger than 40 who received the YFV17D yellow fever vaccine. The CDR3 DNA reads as TGCAGTGCTCCGGGACAGGGTTATGAAAAACTGTTTTTT. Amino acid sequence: CSAPGQGYEKLFF.